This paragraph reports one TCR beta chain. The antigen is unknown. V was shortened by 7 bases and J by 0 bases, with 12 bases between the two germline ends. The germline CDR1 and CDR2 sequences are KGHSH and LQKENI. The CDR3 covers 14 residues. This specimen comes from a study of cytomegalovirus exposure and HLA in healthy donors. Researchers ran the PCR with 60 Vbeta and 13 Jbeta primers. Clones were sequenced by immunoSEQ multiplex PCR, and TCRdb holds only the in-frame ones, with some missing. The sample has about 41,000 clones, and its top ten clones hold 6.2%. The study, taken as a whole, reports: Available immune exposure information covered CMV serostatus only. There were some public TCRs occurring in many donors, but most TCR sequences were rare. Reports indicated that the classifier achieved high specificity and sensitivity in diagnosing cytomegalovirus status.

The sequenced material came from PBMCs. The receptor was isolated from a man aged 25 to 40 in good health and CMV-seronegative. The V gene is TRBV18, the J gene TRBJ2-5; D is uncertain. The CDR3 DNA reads TGTGCCAGCTTCAAATACCGGGACCAAGAGACCCAGTACTTC. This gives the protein CASFKYRDQETQYF.